What follows are 11 T cell receptor beta chains derived from one specimen sequenced in a study of post-analysis software for immune sequencing data. No antigens are known for them. Study-wide findings and caveats: Five or six TRBV segments appeared more often in patients than in controls, and TRBV5-6, TRBV5-1 and TRBV20-1 were among these.

Unique molecular identifiers were present in the TCR beta cDNA libraries. TCRdb ran MiXCR on the PCR reads and lists one entry per CDR3 protein. The top ten hold about 1.4% of the sample, which has roughly 180,000 distinct CDR3 sequences, about 32% seen once. What was sequenced was blood. The receptor source for this set is a girl aged 10 to 17 with multiple sclerosis.

The chain employs TRBV20-1 and TRBJ2-4; no clear D gene. CDR3 size: 13 residues. Germline CDR1 and CDR2: DFQATT and SNEGSKA (reference sequence). V was cut by 4 bases and J by 5 bases, with 12 bases left in between. CDR3 nucleotide sequence: TGCAGTGCTACCCAACCCATAGAAAACATTCAGTACTTC. Translated: CSATQPIENIQYF.

This clonotype came up once. V usage is TRBV12-3 or TRBV12-4 and J usage is TRBJ2-3, with 9 bases that match TRBD2. Unmatched junction bases numbered 11, after V lost 6 bases and J lost 10 bases. The CDR3 runs 14 residues. CDR3 sequence (DNA): TGTGCCAGCAGGGAAGGACTAGCGTCGGATGCGCAGTATTTT. Translated: CASREGLASDAQYF.

The rearrangement links TRBV6-1 to TRBJ1-2; a possible D gene is TRBD1 (5 bases). This CDR3 has 11 amino acids. Trimming shortened V by 11 bases and J by 2 bases, and 9 bases separated the two germline ends. CDR1 and CDR2 (germline): MNHNS, SASEGT. CDR3 DNA sequence: TGTGCCGGCTGGGGGAACTATGGCTACACCTTC. Protein: CAGWGNYGYTF.

This clonotype was seen repeatedly, ten times or more. The J gene is TRBJ2-1, the V gene TRBV7-8, with D perhaps TRBD2 (6 bases). V was trimmed by 5 bases and J by 5 bases, leaving 22 bases between them. CDR3 length: 17 residues. Looked up from germline, CDR1 is SGHVS and CDR2 is FQNEAQ. This CDR3 is CASSPRWATREHNEQFF. The CDR3 DNA sequence: TGTGCCAGCAGCCCGCGGTGGGCTACTCGGGAGCACAATGAGCAGTTCTTC.

To note about this clonotype: An end of the junction does not agree with germline; a read error may underlie this. The rearrangement uses TRBV9 and TRBJ2-1; D might be TRBD2 (5 bases). The germline gives CDR1 SGDLS, CDR2 YYNGEE. The CDR3 consists of 16 residues. CDR3 coding DNA: TGTGCCAGCAGCCCCTTATCGGGGAAACCAAGCAATGGGCAGTTCTTC. Translated: CASSPLSGKPSNGQFF.

There are many counts of this clonotype. The chain is built from TRBV7-2 and TRBJ2-1, with 8 bases lining up with TRBD2. CDR3 length: 16 residues. Trimming at V came to 5 bases and at J to 3 bases, leaving 9 bases not matched to a gene. Germline loops: CDR1 SGHTA, CDR2 FQGNSA. CDR3 in DNA: TGTGCCAGCAGCGAAACCTGGAGCGGGAGCTACAATGAGCAGTTCTTC. This encodes CASSETWSGSYNEQFF.

This clonotype appeared many times. V is TRBV10-2 and J is TRBJ1-2; D call uncertain. Trimming cost V 0 bases and J 1 base, with 6 bases left between them. Germline-derived CDR1 and CDR2 are WSHSY and SAAADI. This CDR3 is 14 amino acids long. CDR3 nucleotides: TGCGCCAGCAGTGAGTCGGTCTTTAACTATGGCTACACCTTC. Protein sequence: CASSESVFNYGYTF.

This clonotype was observed many times. DNA for the CDR3: TGTGCCAGCAGTTACCGGCTAGTTGGTGAGACCCAGTACTTC. Amino acid sequence: CASSYRLVGETQYF. The chain has TRBV6-5 and TRBJ2-5; D is undetermined. The CDR3 covers 14 residues. The germline V gene has CDR1 MNHEY and CDR2 SVGAGI. V lost 2 bases and J lost 5, with 12 bases in between.

With respect to this clonotype: This sequence may be a read error, since a much larger clone differs from it by one base. J is TRBJ2-7 and V is TRBV5-1, with 7 bases lining up with TRBD2. The V gene end was trimmed by 2 bases and the J gene end by 7 bases; junction bases not matched to a gene: 3. The CDR3 extends over 12 amino acids. Germline V gene data show CDR1 as SGHRS and CDR2 as YFSETQ. The CDR3 region is CASSFIGGEQYF. The CDR3 nucleotides are TGCGCCAGCAGCTTCATCGGGGGGGAGCAGTACTTC.

A remark on this clonotype: One end of the junction varies from germline; a read error may be responsible. The chain uses TRBV12-3 or TRBV12-4 and TRBJ2-5, with D possibly called TRBD1 or TRBD2 (6 bases each). The CDR3 is 12 amino acids. This CDR3 is CGTGGTKNEQYF. The CDR3 DNA follows: TGCGGAACTGGCGGGACAAAGAATGAGCAGTACTTC.

The rearrangement links TRBV5-1 to TRBJ2-5; D may be TRBD1 or TRBD2 (5 bases each). V was cut by 3 bases and J by 2 bases, with 14 bases left in between. This CDR3 contains 15 residues. Germline V lookup: CDR1 SGHRS, CDR2 YFSETQ. The CDR3 region is CASSSGTARQETQYF. CDR3 sequence (DNA): TGCGCCAGCAGCTCTGGGACGGCAAGACAAGAGACCCAGTACTTC. Variable domain in full (rest from reference TRBV5-1 and TRBJ2-5): KAGVTQTPRYLIKTRGQQVTLSCSPISGHRSVSWYQQTPGQGLQFLFEYFSETQRNKGNFPGRFSGRQFSNSRSEMNVSTLELGDSALYLCASSSGTARQETQYFGPGTRLLVL.